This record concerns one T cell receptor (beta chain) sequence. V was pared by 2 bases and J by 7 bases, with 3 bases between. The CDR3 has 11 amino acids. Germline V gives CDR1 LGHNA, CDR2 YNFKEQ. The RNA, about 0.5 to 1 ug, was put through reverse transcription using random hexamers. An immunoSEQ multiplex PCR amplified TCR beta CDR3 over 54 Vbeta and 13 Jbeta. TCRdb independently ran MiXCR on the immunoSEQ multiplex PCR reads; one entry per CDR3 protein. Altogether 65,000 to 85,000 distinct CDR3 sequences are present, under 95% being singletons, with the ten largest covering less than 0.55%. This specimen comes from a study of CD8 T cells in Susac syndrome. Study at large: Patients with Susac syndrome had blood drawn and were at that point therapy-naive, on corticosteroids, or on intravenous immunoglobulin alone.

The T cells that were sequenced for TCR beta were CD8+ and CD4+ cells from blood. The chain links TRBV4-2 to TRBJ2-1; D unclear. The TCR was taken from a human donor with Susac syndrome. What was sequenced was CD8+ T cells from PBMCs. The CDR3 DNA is TGTGCCAGCAGCCAACTAAATGAGCAGTTCTTC. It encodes CASSQLNEQFF.